What follows are 27 T cell receptor beta chains derived from one specimen sequenced in a study of blood T cell repertoires in COVID-19. The data were produced by immunoSEQ multiplex PCR, yet TCRdb's version contains in-frame clones alone and is incomplete. The profile shows some 160,000 clones, roughly 75% of them singletons. The sequenced sample consisted of peripheral blood. The receptors originated from a man aged 70 or older with active or convalescent COVID-19.

The chain carries TRBV6-5 and TRBJ1-4, with 7 bases that match TRBD1. J was trimmed by 8 bases and V by 8 bases; bases with no gene match: 8. CDR1 and CDR2 from the germline V gene are MNHEY and SVGAGI. This CDR3 comprises 13 residues. CDR3 amino acids: CASLQGTREKLFF. The CDR3 region has the DNA TGTGCCAGCCTACAGGGGACGAGGGAAAAACTGTTTTTT.

This clone showed up just once. This chain connects TRBV19 to TRBJ2-2; D is perhaps TRBD1 (7 bases). V was clipped by 5 bases and J by 5 bases, with 12 bases between them. This CDR3 spans 14 amino acids. Germline CDR1 reads LNHDA; CDR2 reads SQIVND (reference sequence). CDR3 in DNA: TGTGCCAGTAGTGAGACAGGGACTACCGGGGAGCTGTTTTTT. It is translated as CASSETGTTGELFF.

The V call is TRBV3-1 (or the pseudogene TRBV3-2), the J call TRBJ2-5; TRBD2 agrees at 8 bases. V dropped 1 base and J dropped 6; count of bases not matched to a gene: 10. Germline assignment: CDR1 LGHDT and CDR2 YNNKEL (reference sequence). The CDR3 is 16 residues long. The CDR3 DNA sequence: TGTGCCAGCAGCCAAGTAGGTCGCAGCGGGAGTCAGACCCAGTACTTC. Its translation is CASSQVGRSGSQTQYF.

This clone came up a few times. The V gene is TRBV7-2, the J gene TRBJ2-3; 9 nucleotides line up with TRBD2. The CDR3 covers 15 residues. Trimming removed 2 bases from V and 6 bases from J; junction bases left unmatched: 6. The V gene's germline CDR1 is SGHTA and CDR2 FQGNSA. The CDR3, as DNA: TGTGCCAGCAGCTTAAGGCGGGGGGGCCTGGATACGCAGTATTTT. Protein: CASSLRRGGLDTQYF.

The chain employs TRBV27 and TRBJ2-7; D possibly corresponds to TRBD1 (6 bases). Trimming removed 7 bases from V and 3 bases from J, with 16 bases in between. The germline V gene has CDR1 MNHEY and CDR2 SMNVEV (reference sequence). The CDR3 has 14 amino acids. CDR3 protein: CASTRPGHFYEQYF. CDR3 in DNA: TGTGCCAGCACCCGACCGGGACACTTCTACGAGCAGTACTTC.

The chain employs TRBV11-2 and TRBJ2-3; the D gene is possibly TRBD1 (6 bases). Trimming cost V 1 base and J 2 bases, with 13 bases left between them. This CDR3 is built from 16 residues. CDR1 is SGHAT, CDR2 FQNNGV, per germline. The CDR3 spells CASSLVAGDVTDTQYF. The CDR3, as DNA: TGTGCCAGCAGCTTAGTAGCAGGGGATGTCACAGATACGCAGTATTTT.

The gene calls are TRBV12-3 or TRBV12-4 and TRBJ1-1; 7 bases match TRBD1. The CDR3 has 13 amino acids. The J segment lost 4 bases and the V segment lost 6 bases, leaving 5 bases of the junction unmatched. This CDR3 is CASSRQGFTEAFF. CDR3 bases: TGTGCCAGCAGCAGACAGGGATTCACTGAAGCTTTCTTT.

This clone was counted a few times. CDR3 region: CASSHGTPDHTF. DNA for the CDR3: TGTGCCAGCAGCCACGGGACACCCGATCACACCTTC. This chain links TRBV6-6 with TRBJ1-2; TRBD1 is a possible D gene (6 bases). Germline CDR1 MNHNY, CDR2 SVGAGI (reference sequence). Trimming took off 6 bases at V and 12 bases at J, with 17 bases between the two ends. The CDR3 spans 12 residues.

The chain carries TRBV5-1 and TRBJ1-6; TRBD1 agrees at 9 bases. CDR3 size: 14 residues. V was pared by 6 bases and J by 9 bases, with 7 bases of the junction left unmatched. CDR1 SGHRS and CDR2 YFSETQ come from the germline V gene. The CDR3 bases are TGCGCCAGCATGGCGGGACAGGGAGTTTCACCCCTCCACTTT. Translated: CASMAGQGVSPLHF.

The chain joins TRBV28 to TRBJ2-7; TRBD1 matches at 8 bases. Losses at the gene ends were 5 bases for V and 2 bases for J; bases not matched to a gene: 11. The CDR3 totals 16 residues. The germline CDR1 and CDR2 sequences are MDHEN and SYDVKM. The CDR3 spells CASSPYLGTGAYEQYF. CDR3 in DNA: TGTGCCAGCAGTCCCTACCTCGGGACAGGAGCCTACGAGCAGTACTTC.

The V call is TRBV2, the J call TRBJ2-7, with a weak D call TRBD2 (5 bases). This CDR3 is 12 amino acids long. Per germline, CDR1 SNHLY and CDR2 FYNNEI. V was shortened by 7 bases and J by 2 bases, with 9 bases between the two germline ends. The CDR3 bases are TGTGCCAGCACAGGACTTACCTACGAGCAGTACTTC. This sequence encodes CASTGLTYEQYF.

The chain recombines TRBV28 with TRBJ1-5; D is unresolved. The germline gives CDR1 MDHEN, CDR2 SYDVKM. V was trimmed by 8 bases and J by 1 base, leaving 6 bases between them. CDR3 length: 12 amino acids. In DNA, the CDR3 is TGTGCCAGCGGCGGGAGCAATCAGCCCCAGCATTTT. Translated: CASGGSNQPQHF.

V is TRBV5-1 and J is TRBJ2-5, with 10 bases matching TRBD1. Germline CDR1 is SGHRS and CDR2 is YFSETQ. With 6 bases clipped from V and 6 bases from J, the junction kept 11 bases outside the gene matches. The CDR3 has 15 residues. The CDR3 here is CASTSPGQGLKTQYF. The CDR3 nucleotides are TGCGCCAGCACTTCACCGGGACAGGGGTTGAAGACCCAGTACTTC. Full variable domain (missing parts from reference TRBV5-1 and TRBJ2-5): KAGVTQTPRYLIKTRGQQVTLSCSPISGHRSVSWYQQTPGQGLQFLFEYFSETQRNKGNFPGRFSGRQFSNSRSEMNVSTLELGDSALYLCASTSPGQGLKTQYFGPGTRLLVL.

This chain joins TRBV19 and TRBJ1-2; no reliable D call. Germline CDR1 reads LNHDA; CDR2 reads SQIVND (reference sequence). V lost 9 bases and J 4 bases, leaving 15 bases between the germline ends. The CDR3 is 13 residues long. The CDR3 DNA follows: TGTGCCAGCGCATGGCAGGCGGGCTATGGCTACACCTTC. Its translation is CASAWQAGYGYTF.

The chain couples TRBV2 to TRBJ1-5; D possibly corresponds to TRBD1 (6 bases). With 8 bases removed from V and 2 bases from J, the gap between germline ends came to 16 bases. The CDR3 covers 15 residues. CDR1 and CDR2 from the germline V gene are SNHLY and FYNNEI. CDR3 coding DNA: TGTGCCAGCGACCGGGACACCGGAGGCAATCAGCCCCAGCATTTT. Translating gives CASDRDTGGNQPQHF.

The rearrangement joins TRBV4-1 to TRBJ2-3; 7 positions agree with TRBD1. The germline V gene encodes CDR1 MGHRA and CDR2 YSYEKL. The V gene end was trimmed by 5 bases and the J gene end by 3 bases; junction bases not matched to a gene: 8. The CDR3 contains 15 residues. The CDR3 spells CASSGTDGRTDTQYF. In nucleotides, the CDR3 is TGCGCCAGCAGCGGGACAGATGGAAGAACAGATACGCAGTATTTT.

The chain links TRBV6-5 to TRBJ2-2, with a weak D call TRBD1 (5 bases). CDR1 is MNHEY and CDR2 is SVGAGI in the germline V gene. Trimming removed 3 bases at V and 3 bases at J, with 14 bases between. This CDR3 spans 16 amino acids. CDR3 region: CASSYTSGADTGELFF. The CDR3 nucleotides are TGTGCCAGCAGTTATACGTCTGGGGCCGACACCGGGGAGCTGTTTTTT.

This clone appeared a single time. The rearrangement joins TRBV18 to TRBJ1-2, with a weak D call TRBD1 (5 bases). Germline V gene sequence: CDR1 KGHSH, CDR2 LQKENI. Deletions cut 5 bases from V and 6 bases from J, with 13 bases between. This CDR3 has 13 amino acids. CDR3 bases: TGTGCCAGCTCATCTCAGGGAAGTGATGGCTACACCTTC. Translated, it gives CASSSQGSDGYTF.

The chain has TRBV20-1 and TRBJ1-6, with a weak D call TRBD1 (5 bases). V was pared by 6 bases and J by 16 bases, with 16 bases between. The CDR3 has 11 residues. Germline-derived CDR1 and CDR2 are DFQATT and SNEGSKA (reference sequence). As DNA, the CDR3 is TGCAGTGCCGCCTGGGGGGACCTACTCCACTTT. Its protein product is CSAAWGDLLHF.

The rearrangement joins TRBV24-1 to TRBJ1-3; D not resolved. The germline V and J ends were trimmed by 9 bases and 0 bases, with 8 bases remaining between them. CDR3 length: 13 residues. CDR1 is KGHDR, CDR2 SFDVKD, per germline. The CDR3 region is CATLSRSGNTIYF. CDR3 DNA sequence: TGTGCCACCCTTTCCCGCTCTGGAAACACCATATATTTT.

This clone has a handful of counts. This sample also contains other DNA sequences that code for the same CDR3. The chain recombines TRBV7-9 with TRBJ1-3; D is uncertain. The CDR3 covers 15 residues. CDR1 SEHNR and CDR2 FQNEAQ come from the germline V gene (reference sequence). Trimming removed 0 bases at V and 1 base at J, with 7 bases between. Here the CDR3 reads CASSLARQSGNTIYF. CDR3 nucleotides: TGTGCCAGCAGCTTAGCGCGGCAGTCTGGAAACACCATATATTTT.

The V and J genes are TRBV2 and TRBJ1-3, with 7 bases that match TRBD1. With 4 bases clipped from V and 0 bases from J, the junction kept 6 bases outside the gene matches. Germline CDR1 and CDR2: SNHLY and FYNNEI. The CDR3 length is 16 residues. Written as DNA, the CDR3 is TGTGCCAGCAGTGTCGGACAGGCAACCTCTGGAAACACCATATATTTT. It yields the protein CASSVGQATSGNTIYF.

J is TRBJ2-5 and V is TRBV6-5, with a weak D call TRBD1 (5 bases). This CDR3 contains 12 residues. Between the trimmed V and J ends, which lost 8 bases and 0 bases, there was a span of 7 bases. Germline V gene data show CDR1 as MNHEY and CDR2 as SVGAGI. CDR3 nucleotides: TGTGCCAGCCAGGGTTACCAAGAGACCCAGTACTTC. Encoded protein: CASQGYQETQYF.

This chain uses TRBV5-1 with TRBJ2-1; 9 nucleotides agree with TRBD1. V dropped 4 bases and J dropped 16; count of bases not matched to a gene: 9. From germline, CDR1 is SGHRS and CDR2 YFSETQ. CDR3 length: 12 residues. The CDR3 here is CASSTPPGQGFF. The DNA for the CDR3 is TGCGCCAGCAGCACGCCACCGGGACAGGGCTTCTTC.

J is TRBJ2-7 and V is TRBV30; D may be TRBD1 (7 bases). V was clipped by 0 bases and J by 5 bases, with 17 bases between them. The CDR3 runs to 15 residues. CDR1 is GTSNPN, CDR2 SVGIG, per germline (reference sequence). CDR3 bases: TGTGCCTGGAGTGTTTGGGACAGAAGGACTAACGAGCAGTACTTC. Translating it yields CAWSVWDRRTNEQYF.

V gene TRBV5-1 combines with J gene TRBJ2-7; the D gene is possibly TRBD1 (6 bases). This CDR3 spans 15 amino acids. CDR1 and CDR2 (germline): SGHRS, YFSETQ. With 0 bases removed from V and 6 bases from J, the gap between germline ends came to 16 bases. The CDR3 bases are TGCGCCAGCAGCTTGGCGGCAGGGGCGACGGGCGAGCAGTACTTC. Translation: CASSLAAGATGEQYF.

The chain uses TRBV11-1 and TRBJ2-7; 8 nucleotides line up with TRBD1. Germline CDR1 and CDR2: SGHAT and FQDESV (reference sequence). This CDR3 is 15 amino acids long. The trim removed 6 bases at V and 7 bases at J, leaving 14 bases unmatched. The CDR3 DNA reads TGTGCCAGCAGTCTCTCCCCGGGACAGGCGGGGGAGCAGTACTTC. Protein: CASSLSPGQAGEQYF.